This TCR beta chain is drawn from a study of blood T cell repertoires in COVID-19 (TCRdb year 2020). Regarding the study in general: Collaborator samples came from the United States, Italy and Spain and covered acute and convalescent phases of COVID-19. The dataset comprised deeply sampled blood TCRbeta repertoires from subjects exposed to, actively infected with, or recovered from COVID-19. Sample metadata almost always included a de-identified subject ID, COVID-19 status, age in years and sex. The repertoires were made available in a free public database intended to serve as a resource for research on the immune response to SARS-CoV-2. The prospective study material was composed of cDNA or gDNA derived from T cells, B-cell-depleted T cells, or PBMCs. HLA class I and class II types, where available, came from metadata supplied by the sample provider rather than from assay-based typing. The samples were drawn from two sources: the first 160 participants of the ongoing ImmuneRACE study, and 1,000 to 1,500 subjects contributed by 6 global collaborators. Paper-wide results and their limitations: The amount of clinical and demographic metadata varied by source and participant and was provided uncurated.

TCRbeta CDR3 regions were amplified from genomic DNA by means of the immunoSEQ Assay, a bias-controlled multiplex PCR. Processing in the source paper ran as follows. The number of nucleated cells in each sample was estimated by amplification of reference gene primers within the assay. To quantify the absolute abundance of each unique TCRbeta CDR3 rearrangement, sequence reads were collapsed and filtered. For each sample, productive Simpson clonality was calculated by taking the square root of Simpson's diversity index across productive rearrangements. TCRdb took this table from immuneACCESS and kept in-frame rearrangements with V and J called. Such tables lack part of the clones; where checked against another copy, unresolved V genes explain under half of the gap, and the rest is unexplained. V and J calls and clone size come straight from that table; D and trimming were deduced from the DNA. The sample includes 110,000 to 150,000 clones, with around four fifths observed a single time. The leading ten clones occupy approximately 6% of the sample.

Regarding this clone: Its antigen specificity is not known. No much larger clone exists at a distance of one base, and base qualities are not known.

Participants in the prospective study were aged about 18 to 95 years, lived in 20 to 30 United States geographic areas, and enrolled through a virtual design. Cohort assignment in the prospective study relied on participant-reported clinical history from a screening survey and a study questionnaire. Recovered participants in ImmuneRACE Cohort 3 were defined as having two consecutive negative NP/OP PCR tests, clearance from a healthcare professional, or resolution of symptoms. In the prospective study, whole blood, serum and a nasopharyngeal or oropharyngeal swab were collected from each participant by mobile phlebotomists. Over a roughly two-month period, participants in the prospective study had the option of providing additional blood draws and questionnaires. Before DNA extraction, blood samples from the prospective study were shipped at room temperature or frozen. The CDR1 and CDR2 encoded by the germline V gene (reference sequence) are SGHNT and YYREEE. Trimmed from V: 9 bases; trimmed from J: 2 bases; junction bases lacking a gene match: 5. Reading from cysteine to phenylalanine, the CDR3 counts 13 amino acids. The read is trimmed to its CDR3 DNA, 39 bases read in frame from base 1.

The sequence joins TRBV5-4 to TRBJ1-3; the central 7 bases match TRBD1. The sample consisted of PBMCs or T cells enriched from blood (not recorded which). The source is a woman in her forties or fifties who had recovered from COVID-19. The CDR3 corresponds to CATNDRAGNTIYF. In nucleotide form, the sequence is TGTGCCACCAATGACAGGGCTGGAAACACCATATATTTT.